What follows is one TCR beta chain and its context. Its antigen is not known. This record comes from a study of cytomegalovirus exposure and HLA in healthy donors. On the study more broadly: Later analysis reported that the approximately 110 validation repertoires shared the platform of the roughly 710 first-cohort repertoires. General study findings and limits: Subsequent analysis of the roughly 120 validation repertoires found a tendency for first-cohort TCR clusters to co-occur. The study listed some 160 cytomegalovirus-associated TCR beta chains. According to reports, the classifier identified cytomegalovirus status with high specificity and sensitivity.

Data came from immunoSEQ multiplex PCR; TCRdb stores just in-frame clones and leaves some out. The data hold roughly 220,000 clones, with 80% to 95% observed a single time. The sequencing sample was made of PBMCs. The TCR originated in a woman aged 18-29 years in good health and CMV-seronegative.

The CDR3 protein is CASSLFAAPNTIYF. The CDR3 coding sequence is TGTGCCAGCAGCTTATTTGCGGCCCCGAACACCATATATTTT. The chain links TRBV7-2 to TRBJ1-3; D unresolved. Between the trimmed V and J ends, which lost 2 bases and 7 bases, there was a span of 12 bases. The CDR3 loop spans 14 amino acids. The V gene's germline CDR1 is SGHTA and CDR2 FQGNSA.